Presented here are 22 T cell receptor beta chains from one specimen sequenced in a study of T cell responses to AZD1222 COVID-19 vaccine (dated by TCRdb to the early 2020s). The method behind the library was the immunoSEQ multiplex PCR assay. Not all clones reach the TCRdb copy of this immuneACCESS table, which keeps in-frame sequences only. Checked studies attribute under half of the gap to unresolved V genes and leave the rest unexplained. This sample gives fewer than 200,000 clones in total; 85% to 95% of them show up just once. The ten largest clones represent roughly 1.4% of the sample. The time point label for this specimen denotes: baseline before first vaccination. The sequencing here drew on peripheral blood, taken on day 0 of AZD1222 vaccination. The origin of the receptors is an adult in good health.

V usage is TRBV13 and J usage is TRBJ1-1; no clear D. Germline CDR1 PRHDT, CDR2 FYEKMQ (reference sequence). The CDR3 spans 13 residues. Trimming stripped 2 bases from V and 2 bases from J, with 6 bases between. The CDR3 region is CASSLQANTEAFF. The CDR3, as DNA: TGTGCCAGCAGCTTACAGGCTAACACTGAAGCTTTCTTT.

CDR3 loop: CASSLMGTFQETQYF. The DNA for the CDR3 is TGCGCCAGCAGCTTGATGGGGACTTTTCAAGAGACCCAGTACTTC. This sequence joins TRBV5-1 and TRBJ2-5; D possibly corresponds to TRBD2 (6 bases). The V end lost 1 base, the J end lost 2 bases, and 12 bases lay between the germline ends. CDR1 and CDR2 from the germline V gene are SGHRS and YFSETQ. This CDR3 region has 15 residues. Based on the CDR3 plus reference TRBV5-1 and TRBJ2-5, the full variable domain is KAGVTQTPRYLIKTRGQQVTLSCSPISGHRSVSWYQQTPGQGLQFLFEYFSETQRNKGNFPGRFSGRQFSNSRSEMNVSTLELGDSALYLCASSLMGTFQETQYFGPGTRLLVL.

Here the CDR3 reads CASSRLPGADKEAFF. DNA for the CDR3: TGTGCCAGCAGCCGCCTCCCCGGGGCGGATAAAGAGGCTTTCTTT. This chain links TRBV14 with TRBJ1-1, with D maybe TRBD1 (5 bases). The CDR3 extends over 15 amino acids. Germline assignment: CDR1 SGHDN and CDR2 FVKESK. Trimming took 4 bases from V and 11 from J, leaving 23 bases between them.

The chain recombines TRBV5-6 with TRBJ1-3; D not resolved. There are 14 residues in the CDR3. Germline V gives CDR1 SGHDT, CDR2 YYEEEE. Trimming removed 2 bases from V and 0 bases from J, with 6 bases in between. The CDR3 region is CASSFQASGNTIYF. The CDR3 coding sequence is TGTGCCAGCAGCTTCCAAGCCTCTGGAAACACCATATATTTT.

The V gene is TRBV6-5, the J gene TRBJ1-1; 8 bases are a match to TRBD1. The CDR3 covers 12 residues. J was trimmed by 12 bases and V by 6 bases; bases with no gene match: 9. CDR1 and CDR2 from the germline V gene are MNHEY and SVGAGI. DNA of the CDR3: TGTGCCAGCAGAGTCACAGGGGGGGTTTCTTTCTTT. Residues: CASRVTGGVSFF.

J is TRBJ1-4 and V is TRBV6-6, with no clear D. The CDR3 covers 11 residues. Germline V lookup: CDR1 MNHNY, CDR2 SVGAGI (reference sequence). The CDR3 loop reads CATRNREKLFF. The CDR3 DNA is TGTGCTACACGCAACCGGGAAAAACTGTTTTTT.

This clone was seen once. In DNA, the CDR3 is TGCAGTGCTAGTTTAATATTCGGGTTACCGGAGTTCTTC. It encodes CSASLIFGLPEFF. The chain carries TRBV20-1 and TRBJ2-1; D not resolved. V was shortened by 3 bases and J by 14 bases, with 20 bases between the two germline ends. The V gene's germline CDR1 is DFQATT and CDR2 SNEGSKA (reference sequence). The CDR3 contains 13 residues.

V and J are TRBV7-2 and TRBJ1-2; the D is unclear. Germline loops: CDR1 SGHTA, CDR2 FQGNSA. Deletions cut 4 bases from V and 6 bases from J, with 12 bases between. This CDR3 has 13 amino acids. The CDR3 spells CASSSAENDGYTF. The CDR3 DNA is TGTGCCAGCAGCTCGGCGGAGAATGATGGCTACACCTTC.

The chain recombines TRBV24-1 with TRBJ1-2; possibly TRBD1 for D (5 bases). Trimming took off 1 base at V and 8 bases at J, with 16 bases between the two ends. The CDR3 runs to 15 residues. Germline CDR1 is KGHDR and CDR2 is SFDVKD. The CDR3 nucleotides are TGTGCCACCAGTGATTTCAGCAGGGTTGGTTGGGGCTACACCTTC. As protein: CATSDFSRVGWGYTF.

The chain joins TRBV6-5 to TRBJ1-2, with a weak D call TRBD1 (5 bases). CDR3 length: 15 amino acids. The V and J ends lost 5 bases and 8 bases respectively, with 21 bases between them. Germline V CDR1 and CDR2: MNHEY, SVGAGI. The CDR3 DNA is TGTGCCAGCAGTAAACACCCCCTTAGGGAGGGGGGCTACACCTTC. This translates into CASSKHPLREGGYTF.

The rearrangement links TRBV2 to TRBJ1-2; D is ambiguous. The length of the CDR3 is 16 residues. Trimming pared 1 base from V and 4 bases from J, leaving 16 bases between. Germline V gives CDR1 SNHLY, CDR2 FYNNEI. CDR3 nucleotides: TGTGCCAGCAGTGAAGTTCCCGGGCAGGCATCCTATGGCTACACCTTC. Translating gives CASSEVPGQASYGYTF.

CDR3 sequence: CASSHGPYGYTF. DNA of the CDR3: TGTGCCAGCAGTCACGGGCCGTATGGCTACACCTTC. The rearrangement joins TRBV6-6 to TRBJ1-2; D not resolved. The CDR3 runs 12 residues. Germline V gene data show CDR1 as MNHNY and CDR2 as SVGAGI (reference sequence). The germline V and J ends were trimmed by 5 bases and 5 bases, with 9 bases remaining between them.

The CDR3 spells CASSLVGSPLHF. The CDR3 DNA reads TGTGCCAGCAGTTTAGTTGGTTCACCCCTCCACTTT. This chain links TRBV12-3 or TRBV12-4 with TRBJ1-6; D remains ambiguous. Between the trimmed V and J ends, which lost 1 base and 9 bases, there was a span of 4 bases. This CDR3 has 12 residues.

The chain couples TRBV18 to TRBJ1-6; 8 bases are a match to TRBD1. The length of the CDR3 is 16 residues. From germline, CDR1 is KGHSH and CDR2 LQKENI. J was trimmed by 0 bases and V by 8 bases; bases with no gene match: 6. The CDR3 spells CASTGQVSSYNSPLHF. CDR3 nucleotides: TGTGCCAGCACGGGACAGGTTAGCTCCTATAATTCACCCCTCCACTTT.

The CDR3 protein is CASSERTDYTEAFF. As DNA, the CDR3 is TGTGCCAGCAGTGAACGGACAGACTACACTGAAGCTTTCTTT. The gene calls are TRBV2 and TRBJ1-1, with a weak D call TRBD1 (6 bases). Trimming shortened V by 2 bases and J by 3 bases, and 10 bases separated the two germline ends. The CDR3 has 14 amino acids. Germline CDR1 reads SNHLY; CDR2 reads FYNNEI.

The V call is TRBV11-1, the J call TRBJ2-1; 8 bases line up with TRBD2. Germline CDR1 reads SGHAT; CDR2 reads FQDESV (reference sequence). This CDR3 comprises 16 residues. J was trimmed by 2 bases and V by 5 bases; bases with no gene match: 8. The CDR3: CASSIRTSRPYNEQFF. CDR3 nucleotide sequence: TGTGCCAGCAGCATCCGGACTAGCCGGCCCTACAATGAGCAGTTCTTC.

The rearrangement uses TRBV6-2 or TRBV6-3 and TRBJ1-2; D ambiguous. CDR3 size: 18 residues. Trimming cost V 0 bases and J 5 bases, with 22 bases left between them. Germline-derived CDR1 and CDR2 are MNHEY and SVGEGT. CDR3 amino acids: CASSYSIKDLGEVYGYTF. The CDR3 nucleotides are TGTGCCAGCAGTTACTCGATAAAGGACCTCGGGGAAGTATATGGCTACACCTTC.

This chain uses TRBV3-1 (or the pseudogene TRBV3-2) with TRBJ2-1, with 8 nucleotides matching TRBD1. Germline V gives CDR1 LGHDT, CDR2 YNNKEL (reference sequence). V trimming: 3 bases; J trimming: 8 bases; junction bases outside the gene matches: 12. The CDR3 is made up of 16 amino acids. The CDR3 DNA reads TGTGCCAGCAGCCATCTCGACAGGGGCCCGGGGGATGAGCAGTTCTTC. It translates to CASSHLDRGPGDEQFF.

The sample holds a few counts of this clone. In DNA, the CDR3 is TGTGCCAGCAGCGTAGGTTTAGGGGGTGATGGCTACACCTTC. Translating gives CASSVGLGGDGYTF. V usage is TRBV9 and J usage is TRBJ1-2; weak D call: TRBD1 (6 bases). In germline, CDR1 is SGDLS, CDR2 YYNGEE. Trimming removed 0 bases at V and 6 bases at J, with 12 bases between. This CDR3 has 14 amino acids.

CDR3 protein: CASSYSPGTSGTTDTQYF. The CDR3, as DNA: TGTGCCAGCAGTTACTCGCCGGGGACTTCAGGAACCACAGATACGCAGTATTTT. The chain has TRBV6-2 or TRBV6-3 and TRBJ2-3; tentative D call: TRBD2 (6 bases). Trimming removed 0 bases at V and 2 bases at J, with 18 bases between. Germline assignment: CDR1 MNHEY and CDR2 SVGEGT. CDR3 length: 18 amino acids.

The chain is built from TRBV10-2 and TRBJ1-1, with D possibly matching TRBD1 (5 bases). Trimming removed 0 bases from V and 6 bases from J, with 14 bases in between. The germline V gene has CDR1 WSHSY and CDR2 SAAADI. This CDR3 is 15 amino acids long. The CDR3 loop reads CASSESGLPGAEAFF. The CDR3 DNA follows: TGCGCCAGCAGTGAGTCGGGCCTCCCGGGGGCTGAAGCTTTCTTT.

This chain uses TRBV6-1 with TRBJ1-2; possibly TRBD1 for D (6 bases). Germline V CDR1 and CDR2: MNHNS, SASEGT. Trimming took off 6 bases at V and 1 base at J, with 9 bases between the two ends. This CDR3 has 13 amino acids. The CDR3 DNA is TGTGCCAGCAGGGTGGACAGTAACTATGGCTACACCTTC. Amino acids: CASRVDSNYGYTF.